This T cell receptor beta chain was retrieved from a study of regulatory T cells in long-lasting Graves disease. Study-level points and caveats: TRBV28, TRBJ1-2 and TRBJ2-5 emerged as the favored segments in persistent disease. Persistent-disease Graves' patients showed less TCR diversity than new cases. The researchers studied only peripheral blood, not thyroid tissue.

The CDR3 is 15 amino acids. With 3 bases clipped from V and 0 bases from J, the junction kept 2 bases outside the gene matches. From germline, CDR1 is MDHEN and CDR2 SYDVKM. Sample time point: persistent/refractory GD, antithyroid drugs over 5 years with positive TRAb. From RNA extracted from PBMCs, the TCR library was made. Patients met American Thyroid Association criteria for Graves' disease. There are many counts of this clonotype. Its antigen is unknown. Relying on iRepertoire HTBI primers and Arm-PCR of CDR3 regions, the team built TCR beta libraries. TCRdb reanalysed the multiplex PCR reads using MiXCR and keeps one entry per CDR3 protein. The table records approximately 360,000 distinct CDR3 sequences, approximately 25% of them present only once.

The receptor comes from a woman aged 40 to 55 with Graves disease. Here the sequenced sample was peripheral blood mononuclear cells (PBMCs), taken when the disease was refractory, from a patient treated with antithyroid drugs. J is TRBJ1-5 and V is TRBV28; TRBD1 aligns across 7 bases. The CDR3 reads CASSLTGPSNQPQHF. The CDR3 DNA sequence: TGTGCCAGCAGTTTGACAGGGCCTAGCAATCAGCCCCAGCATTTT. Full variable domain (missing parts from reference TRBV28 and TRBJ1-5): DVKVTQSSRYLVKRTGEKVFLECVQDMDHENMFWYRQDPGLGLRLIYFSYDVKMKEKGDIPEGYSVSREKKERFSLILESASTNQTSMYLCASSLTGPSNQPQHFGDGTRLSIL.